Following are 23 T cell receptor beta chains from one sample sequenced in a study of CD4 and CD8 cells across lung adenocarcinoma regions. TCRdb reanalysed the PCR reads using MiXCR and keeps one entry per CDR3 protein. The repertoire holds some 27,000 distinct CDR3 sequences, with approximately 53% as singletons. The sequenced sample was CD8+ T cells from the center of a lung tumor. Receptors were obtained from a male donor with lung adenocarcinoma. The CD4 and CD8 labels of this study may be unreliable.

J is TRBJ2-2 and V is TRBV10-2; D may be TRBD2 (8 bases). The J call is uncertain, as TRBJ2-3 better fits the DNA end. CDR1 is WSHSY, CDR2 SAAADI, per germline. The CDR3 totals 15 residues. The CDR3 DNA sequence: TGCGCCAGCAGAACGGGAGGGCCATACACAGGGGCGCAGTATTTT. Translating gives CASRTGGPYTGAQYF.

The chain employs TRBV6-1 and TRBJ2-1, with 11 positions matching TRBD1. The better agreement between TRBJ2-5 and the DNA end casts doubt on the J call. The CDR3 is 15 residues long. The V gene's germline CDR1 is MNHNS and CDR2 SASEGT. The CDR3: CASSVGQGGRETQYF. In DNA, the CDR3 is TGTGCCAGCAGTGTGGGACAGGGGGGCAGAGAGACCCAGTACTTC.

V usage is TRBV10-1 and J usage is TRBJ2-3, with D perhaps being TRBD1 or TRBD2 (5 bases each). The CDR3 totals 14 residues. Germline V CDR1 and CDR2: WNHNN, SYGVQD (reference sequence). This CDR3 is CGGTGLRAKDTQYF. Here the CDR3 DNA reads TGCGGCGGCACGGGGCTGCGAGCCAAAGACACGCAGTATTTT.

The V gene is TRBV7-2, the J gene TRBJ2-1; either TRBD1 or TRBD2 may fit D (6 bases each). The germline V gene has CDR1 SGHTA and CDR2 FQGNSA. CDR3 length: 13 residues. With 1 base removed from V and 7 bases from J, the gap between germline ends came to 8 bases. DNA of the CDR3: TGTGCCAGCAGCTTAGGGGGGGCTAATGAGCAGTTCTTC. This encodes CASSLGGANEQFF.

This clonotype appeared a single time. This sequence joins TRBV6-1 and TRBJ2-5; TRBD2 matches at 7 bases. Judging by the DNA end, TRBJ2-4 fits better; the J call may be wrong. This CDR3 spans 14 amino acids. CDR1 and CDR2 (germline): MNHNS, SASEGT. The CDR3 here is CASSGGTKVNIQYF. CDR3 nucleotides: TGTGCCAGCAGTGGAGGGACTAAGGTGAACATTCAGTACTTC.

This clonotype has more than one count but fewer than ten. The CDR3 is CASSYSNKRNIQYF. The DNA for the CDR3 is TGTGCCAGCAGTTACTCGAACAAGAGGAACATTCAGTACTTC. The chain couples TRBV6-5 to TRBJ2-4; the D is unclear. The length of the CDR3 is 14 residues. The germline V and J ends were trimmed by 0 bases and 7 bases, with 10 bases remaining between them. The germline V gene has CDR1 MNHEY and CDR2 SVGAGI.

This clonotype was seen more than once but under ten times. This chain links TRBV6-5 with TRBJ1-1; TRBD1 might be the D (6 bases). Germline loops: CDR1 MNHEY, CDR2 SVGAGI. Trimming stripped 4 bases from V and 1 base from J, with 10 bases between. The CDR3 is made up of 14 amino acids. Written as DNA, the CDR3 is TGTGCCAGCAGTTTTTTGGACAGGAACACTGAAGCTTTCTTT. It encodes CASSFLDRNTEAFF.

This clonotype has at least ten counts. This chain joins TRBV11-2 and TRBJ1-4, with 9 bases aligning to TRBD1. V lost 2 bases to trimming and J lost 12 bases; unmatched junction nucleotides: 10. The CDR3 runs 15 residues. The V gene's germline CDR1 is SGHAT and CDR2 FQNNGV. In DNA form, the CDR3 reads TGTGCCAGCAGCTTATTAAGTGGGGGACAGGGCGAACTGTTTTTT. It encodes CASSLLSGGQGELFF.

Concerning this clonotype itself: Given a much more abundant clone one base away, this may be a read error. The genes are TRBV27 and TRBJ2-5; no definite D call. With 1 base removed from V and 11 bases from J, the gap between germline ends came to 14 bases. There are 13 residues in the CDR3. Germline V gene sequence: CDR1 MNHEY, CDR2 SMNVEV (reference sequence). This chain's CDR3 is CASSLLLGDEQYF. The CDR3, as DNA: TGTGCCAGCAGTTTATTGTTGGGCGATGAGCAGTACTTC.

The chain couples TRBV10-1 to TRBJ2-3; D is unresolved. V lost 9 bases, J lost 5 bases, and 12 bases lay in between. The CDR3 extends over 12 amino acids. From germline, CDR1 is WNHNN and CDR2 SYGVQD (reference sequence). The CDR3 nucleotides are TGCGCCAGGTCTGGTGCTTTAGATACGCAGTATTTT. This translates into CARSGALDTQYF.

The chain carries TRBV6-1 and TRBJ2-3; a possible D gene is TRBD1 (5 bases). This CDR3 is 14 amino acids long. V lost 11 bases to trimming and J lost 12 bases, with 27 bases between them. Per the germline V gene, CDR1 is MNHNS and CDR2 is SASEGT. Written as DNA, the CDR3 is TGTGCCGGCATGGGGCTGTATGGCACAGACATTCAGTATTTT. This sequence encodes CAGMGLYGTDIQYF.

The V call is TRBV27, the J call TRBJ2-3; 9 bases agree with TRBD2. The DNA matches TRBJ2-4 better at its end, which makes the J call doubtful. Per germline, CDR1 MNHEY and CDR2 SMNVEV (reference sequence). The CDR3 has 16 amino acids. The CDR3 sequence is CASSLAGGRAIDTQYF. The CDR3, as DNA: TGTGCCAGCAGTTTAGCGGGCGGGAGGGCCATCGATACTCAGTACTTC.

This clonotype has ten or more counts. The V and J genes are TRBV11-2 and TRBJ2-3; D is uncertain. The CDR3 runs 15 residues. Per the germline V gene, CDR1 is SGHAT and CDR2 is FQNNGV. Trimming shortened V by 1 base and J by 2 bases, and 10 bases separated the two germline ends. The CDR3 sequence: CASSLVGGPTDTQYF. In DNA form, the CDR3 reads TGTGCCAGCAGCTTAGTAGGCGGCCCCACAGATACGCAGTATTTT.

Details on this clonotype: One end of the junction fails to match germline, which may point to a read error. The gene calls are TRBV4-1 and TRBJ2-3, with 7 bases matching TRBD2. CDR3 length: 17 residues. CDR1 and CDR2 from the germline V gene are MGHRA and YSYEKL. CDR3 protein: CASSQVIGREPKDTQYF. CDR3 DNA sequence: TGCGCCAGCAGCCAAGTTATCGGGCGGGAGCCCAAAGATACGCAGTATTTC.

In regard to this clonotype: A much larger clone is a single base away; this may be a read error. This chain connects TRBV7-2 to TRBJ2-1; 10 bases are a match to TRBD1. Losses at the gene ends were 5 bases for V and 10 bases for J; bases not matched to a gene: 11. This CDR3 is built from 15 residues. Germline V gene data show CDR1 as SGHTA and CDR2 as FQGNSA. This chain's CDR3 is CASSQDGTGAYEQFF. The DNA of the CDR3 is TGTGCCAGCAGCCAGGATGGGACAGGGGCCTACGAGCAGTTCTTC.

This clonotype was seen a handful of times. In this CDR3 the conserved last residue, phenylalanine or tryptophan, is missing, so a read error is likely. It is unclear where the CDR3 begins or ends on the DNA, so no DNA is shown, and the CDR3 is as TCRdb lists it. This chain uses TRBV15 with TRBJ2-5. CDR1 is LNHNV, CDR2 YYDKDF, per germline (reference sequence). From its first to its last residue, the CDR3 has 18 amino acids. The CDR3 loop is CATTTIFLYFSRDGVLPC.

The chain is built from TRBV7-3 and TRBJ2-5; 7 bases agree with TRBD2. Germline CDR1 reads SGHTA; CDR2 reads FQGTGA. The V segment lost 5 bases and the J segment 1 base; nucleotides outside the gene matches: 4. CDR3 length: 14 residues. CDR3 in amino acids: CASSPTSSQETQYF. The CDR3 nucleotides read TGTGCCAGCAGCCCGACTAGCTCCCAAGAGACCCAGTACTTC.

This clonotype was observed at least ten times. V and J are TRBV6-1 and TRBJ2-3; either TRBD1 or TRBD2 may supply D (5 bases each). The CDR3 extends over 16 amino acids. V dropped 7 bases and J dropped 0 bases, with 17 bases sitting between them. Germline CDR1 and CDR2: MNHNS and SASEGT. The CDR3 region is CASTEPGRSSTDTQYF. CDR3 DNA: TGTGCCAGCACCGAACCGGGACGCTCTAGCACAGATACGCAGTATTTT.

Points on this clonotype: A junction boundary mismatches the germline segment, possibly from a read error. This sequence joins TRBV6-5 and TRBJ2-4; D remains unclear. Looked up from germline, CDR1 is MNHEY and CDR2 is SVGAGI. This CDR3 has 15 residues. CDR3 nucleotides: TGTGCCAGCGTTTCCTGGCTGAGAGCCAAAAATACGCAGTACTTT. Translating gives CASVSWLRAKNTQYF.

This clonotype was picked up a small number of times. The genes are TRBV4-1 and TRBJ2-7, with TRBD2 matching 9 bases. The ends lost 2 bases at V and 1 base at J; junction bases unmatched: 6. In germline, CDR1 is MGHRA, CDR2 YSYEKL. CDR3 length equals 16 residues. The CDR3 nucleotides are TGCGCCAGCAGCCAAATAGCGGGAGATAAATCCTACGAGCAGTACTTC. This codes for CASSQIAGDKSYEQYF.

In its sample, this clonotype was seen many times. The CDR3 coding sequence is TGCGCCAGCAGCCTAAACAGGGGCCATTCCTACAATGAGCAGTTCTTC. Its protein product is CASSLNRGHSYNEQFF. The chain recombines TRBV4-1 with TRBJ2-1; 7 positions match TRBD1. CDR1 and CDR2 from the germline V gene are MGHRA and YSYEKL. This CDR3 is built from 16 residues. Trimming at V came to 4 bases and at J to 1 base, leaving 7 bases not matched to a gene.

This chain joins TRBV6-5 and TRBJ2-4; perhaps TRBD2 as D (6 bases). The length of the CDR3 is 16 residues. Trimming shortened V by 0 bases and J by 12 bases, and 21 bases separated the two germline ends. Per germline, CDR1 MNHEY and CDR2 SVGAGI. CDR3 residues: CASSYSGPGAKNTQYF. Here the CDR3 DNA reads TGTGCCAGCAGTTACTCGGGGCCGGGAGCCAAAAATACTCAGTACTTC.

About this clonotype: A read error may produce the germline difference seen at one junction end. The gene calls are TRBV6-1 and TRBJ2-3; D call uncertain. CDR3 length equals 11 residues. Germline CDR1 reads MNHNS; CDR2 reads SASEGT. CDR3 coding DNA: TGTGGCAGCCGTGACACAGATACGCAGTATTTT. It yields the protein CGSRDTDTQYF.